Presented here are 25 T cell receptor beta chains from one specimen sequenced in a study of shared clonotypes between healthy human individuals. TCRdb's table, derived via immunoSEQ multiplex PCR, lists solely in-frame clones and lacks some. There are about 1.1 million clones in the sample; approximately 80% occur only once, and approximately 0.52% lies in the top ten. Sequenced sample: memory CD4+ T cells from PBMCs. Specified subset: CD45RA-negative fraction. Receptor source: a young man in good health. Some clones in this sample may be carry-over from other donors' samples.

V and J are TRBV7-7 and TRBJ2-7; D may be TRBD1 (6 bases). V was clipped by 5 bases and J by 5 bases, with 19 bases between them. The CDR3 length is 15 residues. Germline V gene sequence: CDR1 SSHAT, CDR2 FNYEAQ (reference sequence). The CDR3 nucleotides are TGTGCCAGCAGCGCCAGCAAAACAGGGTTCCACGAGCAGTACTTC. Translation: CASSASKTGFHEQYF.

V gene TRBV10-3 combines with J gene TRBJ1-1, with 7 bases lining up with TRBD1. V trimming: 10 bases; J trimming: 0 bases; junction bases outside the gene matches: 5. Germline V gene sequence: CDR1 ENHRY, CDR2 SYGVKD. CDR3 size: 13 residues. The CDR3 is CATRTGLNTEAFF. Here the CDR3 DNA reads TGTGCCACCAGGACAGGATTGAACACTGAAGCTTTCTTT.

V usage is TRBV5-5 and J usage is TRBJ2-2; TRBD1 matches 7 bases. V shed 3 bases and J 5 bases; nucleotides not matched to a gene: 10. Germline V gene data show CDR1 as SGHKS and CDR2 as YYEKEE (reference sequence). The CDR3 covers 16 residues. The CDR3 region is CASSSPGQSPTGELFF. CDR3 nucleotides: TGTGCCAGCAGCTCTCCGGGACAGTCACCTACCGGGGAGCTGTTTTTT.

The table lists this clone with a few counts. The CDR3 coding sequence is TGTGCCTGGACCCGGGGAGGGGCCACTGAAGCTTTCTTT. It encodes CAWTRGGATEAFF. The V gene is TRBV30, the J gene TRBJ1-1; perhaps TRBD1 as D (5 bases). The germline V gene has CDR1 GTSNPN and CDR2 SVGIG (reference sequence). Deletions cut 4 bases from V and 4 bases from J, with 13 bases between. CDR3 length: 13 amino acids.

The gene calls are TRBV5-6 and TRBJ1-2; maybe TRBD1 (5 bases). The V gene lost 3 bases and the J gene lost 4 bases, with 13 bases spanning the gap. This CDR3 spans 14 amino acids. The germline V gene has CDR1 SGHDT and CDR2 YYEEEE. The DNA of the CDR3 is TGTGCCAGCAGCTATCGGGACCGCCCCTATGGCTACACCTTC. Translated: CASSYRDRPYGYTF.

Notes on this clone: A single base is all that separates this from a far larger clone, so a read error is likely. The rearrangement joins TRBV13 to TRBJ2-3, with no clear D. The last part of the DNA fits TRBJ1-5 better; the J call may be wrong. Germline CDR1 and CDR2: PRHDT and FYEKMQ (reference sequence). The CDR3 length is 16 residues. DNA of the CDR3: TGTGCCAGCAGCTACGTAGGGCGGAGGGCGTCAGATACGCAGCATTTT. It is translated as CASSYVGRRASDTQHF.

The rearrangement links TRBV23-1 to TRBJ2-1; a possible D gene is TRBD1 (6 bases). TRBV23-1 is an open reading frame whose function is uncertain. The CDR3 is made up of 14 amino acids. Trimming pared 0 bases from V and 9 bases from J, leaving 12 bases between. CDR3 sequence reads: CASSQSPGDVEQFF. CDR3 nucleotide sequence: TGCGCCAGCAGTCAATCCCCAGGGGATGTTGAGCAGTTCTTC.

This sequence joins TRBV7-9 and TRBJ2-5; D may correspond to TRBD1 or TRBD2 (5 bases each). The germline CDR1 and CDR2 sequences are SEHNR and FQNEAQ (reference sequence). This CDR3 is 11 amino acids long. The V and J ends lost 7 bases and 9 bases respectively, with 12 bases between them. CDR3 protein: CASTRVGAQYF. CDR3 coding DNA: TGTGCCAGCACCCGGGTGGGGGCCCAGTACTTC.

The chain joins TRBV29-1 to TRBJ1-2; tentatively, D is TRBD1 (5 bases). The CDR3 length is 12 residues. From germline, CDR1 is SQVTM and CDR2 ANQGSEA. Trimming left V 4 bases short and J 5 bases short, with 11 bases between. CDR3: CSVGLEGYGYTF. DNA for the CDR3: TGCAGCGTTGGACTCGAGGGGTATGGCTACACCTTC.

The count of this clone is one. The chain couples TRBV18 to TRBJ2-7; TRBD1 matches 8 bases. The V segment lost 2 bases and the J segment 1 base; nucleotides outside the gene matches: 4. CDR3 length: 15 residues. Looked up from germline, CDR1 is KGHSH and CDR2 is LQKENI. The CDR3 DNA sequence: TGTGCCAGCTCACCAGCTCAGGGGGCATCCTACGAGCAGTACTTC. It yields the protein CASSPAQGASYEQYF.

This clone was observed a few times. This chain connects TRBV2 to TRBJ2-3; the D gene could be TRBD1 or TRBD2 (5 bases each). The CDR3 has 11 amino acids. Germline V gene lookup returns CDR1 SNHLY and CDR2 FYNNEI. Trimming removed 6 bases from V and 5 bases from J, with 6 bases in between. The chain's CDR3 is CASRGEDTQYF. Here the CDR3 DNA reads TGTGCCAGCAGGGGGGAAGATACGCAGTATTTT.

The rearrangement joins TRBV2 to TRBJ2-7; weak D call: TRBD2 (5 bases). The V end lost 1 base, the J end lost 3 bases, and 10 bases lay between the germline ends. The CDR3 extends over 14 amino acids. Germline V gene data show CDR1 as SNHLY and CDR2 as FYNNEI. The CDR3: CASSEDRGNYEQYF. CDR3 nucleotide sequence: TGTGCCAGCAGTGAAGATCGGGGAAACTACGAGCAGTACTTC.

The count of this clone is one. The chain employs TRBV5-1 and TRBJ2-2; 9 nucleotides align to TRBD2. This CDR3 has 17 amino acids. Per germline, CDR1 SGHRS and CDR2 YFSETQ. J lost 1 base, V lost 1 base, and 5 bases had no gene match. The CDR3: CASSLRAGGMNTGELFF. CDR3 in DNA: TGCGCCAGCAGCTTGCGGGCGGGAGGGATGAACACCGGGGAGCTGTTTTTT.

The chain recombines TRBV19 with TRBJ2-5; D might be TRBD1 (6 bases). This CDR3 comprises 14 residues. Trimming removed 4 bases from V and 4 bases from J, with 13 bases in between. Looked up from germline, CDR1 is LNHDA and CDR2 is SQIVND (reference sequence). The CDR3 DNA reads TGTGCCAGTAGTACAACGACAGGCGGAGAGACCCAGTACTTC. It is translated as CASSTTTGGETQYF. The entire variable domain, with the rest obtained from reference TRBV19 and TRBJ2-5, is as follows: DGGITQSPKYLFRKEGQNVTLSCEQNLNHDAMYWYRQDPGQGLRLIYYSQIVNDFQKGDIAEGYSVSREKKESFPLTVTSAQKNPTAFYLCASSTTTGGETQYFGPGTRLLVL.

In its sample, this clone was seen a few times. The V and J genes are TRBV5-4 and TRBJ1-1; D perhaps matches TRBD1 (6 bases). The V end lost 2 bases, the J end lost 4 bases, and 12 bases lay between the germline ends. In germline, CDR1 is SGHNT, CDR2 YYREEE (reference sequence). The CDR3 consists of 14 residues. The CDR3 is CASSFQGLVTEAFF. DNA for the CDR3: TGTGCCAGCAGCTTCCAGGGGTTAGTCACTGAAGCTTTCTTT.

The CDR3 DNA reads TGTGCCAGCAGTTTCCAGGCTCTCCTGCCCTACGAGCAGTACTTC. Encoded protein: CASSFQALLPYEQYF. The gene calls are TRBV27 and TRBJ2-7; D unclear. Germline-derived CDR1 and CDR2 are MNHEY and SMNVEV (reference sequence). This CDR3 is built from 15 residues. The V and J ends lost 3 bases and 2 bases respectively, with 14 bases between them.

V and J are TRBV2 and TRBJ1-5; 7 nucleotides line up with TRBD1. CDR1 is SNHLY and CDR2 is FYNNEI in the germline V gene. The J segment lost 12 bases and the V segment lost 4 bases, leaving 15 bases of the junction unmatched. CDR3 size: 15 residues. CDR3 sequence: CASSALDRAITNQHF. The CDR3 DNA reads as TGTGCCAGCAGTGCGCTCGACAGGGCAATCACTAACCAGCATTTT.

This chain links TRBV7-8 with TRBJ2-1, with 9 bases that match TRBD2. Trimming cost V 1 base and J 4 bases; bases outside gene matches: 5. The CDR3 is made up of 16 amino acids. Per germline, CDR1 SGHVS and CDR2 FQNEAQ. In nucleotides, the CDR3 is TGTGCCAGCAGCTTAGTCCCTAGCGGGGATTACAATGAGCAGTTCTTC. It yields the protein CASSLVPSGDYNEQFF.

The rearrangement uses TRBV7-2 and TRBJ2-1; tentatively, D is TRBD2 (6 bases). The V end lost 0 bases, the J end lost 9 bases, and 12 bases lay between the germline ends. The length of the CDR3 is 14 residues. CDR1 and CDR2 from the germline V gene are SGHTA and FQGNSA. The CDR3 DNA is TGTGCCAGCAGCTTAGCGACTAGTCGGCGTGAGCAGTTCTTC. It yields the protein CASSLATSRREQFF.

The chain joins TRBV29-1 to TRBJ2-5, with 13 bases fitting TRBD2. From germline, CDR1 is SQVTM and CDR2 ANQGSEA. Germline trimming cut 7 bases from V and 4 bases from J; bases unmatched to any gene: 12. This CDR3 has 16 amino acids. Written as DNA, the CDR3 is TGCAGCGCCCAAACCGGGACTAGCGGGAAAGGAGAGACCCAGTACTTC. Translated, it gives CSAQTGTSGKGETQYF.

This clone was found once. Mismatch with germline at one junction end may stem from a read error. The J gene is TRBJ1-1, the V gene TRBV27, with 7 bases identical to TRBD1. Germline CDR1 reads MNHEY; CDR2 reads SMNVEV (reference sequence). The CDR3 is 18 amino acids. CDR3 in DNA: TGTGCCAGCAGCTTATCCCGCACAGGGGTAAGGATGGTTACTGAAGCTTTCTTT. Translation: CASSLSRTGVRMVTEAFF.

This chain links TRBV7-9 with TRBJ1-2; possibly TRBD1 for D (6 bases). The CDR3 is made up of 14 amino acids. Germline V gene data show CDR1 as SEHNR and CDR2 as FQNEAQ (reference sequence). V was clipped by 5 bases and J by 4 bases, with 14 bases between them. The CDR3 DNA reads as TGTGCCAGCAGCCACTCCGGGACAATCTATGGCTACACCTTC. It specifies CASSHSGTIYGYTF. The variable domain in full, with the rest retrieved from reference TRBV7-9 and TRBJ1-2, is DTGVSQNPRHKITKRGQNVTFRCDPISEHNRLYWYRQTLGQGPEFLTYFQNEAQLEKSRLLSDRFSAERPKGSFSTLEIQRTEQGDSAMYLCASSHSGTIYGYTFGSGTRLTVV.

This clone was counted only a few times. The chain links TRBV4-1 to TRBJ2-1; D is unresolved. The CDR3 loop spans 14 amino acids. Per germline, CDR1 MGHRA and CDR2 YSYEKL. Trimming took 2 bases from V and 6 from J, leaving 11 bases between them. The CDR3 DNA reads TGCGCCAGCAGCCAACCCCGGAGTAGCAATGAGCAGTTCTTC. This encodes CASSQPRSSNEQFF.

The chain has TRBV2 and TRBJ1-5; the D gene is possibly TRBD1 (5 bases). Germline CDR1 SNHLY, CDR2 FYNNEI. V was trimmed by 3 bases and J by 5 bases, leaving 8 bases between them. This CDR3 is built from 13 residues. Here the CDR3 reads CASSDGGYQPQHF. The CDR3 coding sequence is TGTGCCAGCAGTGACGGGGGGTATCAGCCCCAGCATTTT.

The chain combines TRBV7-6 with TRBJ2-1, with 7 positions matching TRBD2. This CDR3 spans 16 amino acids. Germline CDR1 SGHVS, CDR2 FNYEAQ. V trimming: 5 bases; J trimming: 0 bases; junction bases outside the gene matches: 7. The CDR3 protein is CASSPFGGSSYNEQFF. The CDR3 DNA follows: TGTGCCAGCAGCCCCTTTGGCGGGAGCTCCTACAATGAGCAGTTCTTC.